The clone carrying this T cell receptor beta chain was seen at least ten times. This CDR3 is built from 15 residues. Germline V gene lookup returns CDR1 SGDLS and CDR2 YYNGEE. J gave up 1 base and V 3 bases, and 6 bases lay outside the gene matches. This specimen comes from a study of T cells in Graves' hyperthyroidism and ophthalmopathy. Study-wide context: Peripheral blood specimens were obtained at initial diagnosis, prior to any treatment.

Regions amplified from RNA transcripts were the TCR beta CDR3 regions. TCR CDR3 underwent first-round RT-PCR with the HTBI primer set. Each CDR3 protein is one row after TCRdb ran MiXCR on the multiplex PCR reads. This sample has under 250,000 distinct CDR3 sequences, with almost 25% found just once. The sequence was collected from a woman in her thirties or forties with Graves' ophthalmopathy. This chain uses TRBV9 with TRBJ1-1; the match to TRBD1 covers 7 bases. Specimen: blood. The CDR3 region has the DNA TGTGCCAGCAGCGAGACCGGACAGGAGAACACTGAAGCTTTCTTT. This codes for CASSETGQENTEAFF.